This paragraph covers one T cell receptor beta chain sequence. Its antigen is undetermined. Produced via immunoSEQ multiplex PCR; TCRdb's table is partial and in-frame only. The data show more than 40,000 clones, around nine tenths seen once. The data were obtained in a study of a mutant IDH1 vaccine in newly diagnosed glioma. Study background: Every participant had undergone radiotherapy, temozolomide, or both before, and most underwent both.

Time point denoted: week 35, safety follow-up. Each dose of the vaccine consisted of 300 ug of mutant IDH1 20-mer peptide, with topical imiquimod. Patients were given eight vaccinations, scheduled in weeks 1, 3, 5, 7, 11, 15, 19 and 23. V dropped 4 bases and J dropped 7; count of bases not matched to a gene: 8. Germline assignment: CDR1 MGHRA and CDR2 YSYEKL. This CDR3 is 16 amino acids long. This clonotype originated in a woman in her thirties or forties with glioma. The V call is TRBV4-1, the J call TRBJ2-3; 13 nucleotides agree with TRBD2. The sequencing here drew on PBMCs, taken from a glioma patient whose treatment included an IDH1 peptide vaccine. The CDR3 DNA reads TGCGCCAGCAGCCTTACGGGACTAGCGGGGCGTAATACGCAGTATTTT. It specifies CASSLTGLAGRNTQYF.